The clone carrying this T cell receptor beta chain appeared once. In the authors' methods: Estimates of nucleated cell counts were drawn from the amplification of reference gene primers. TCRdb keeps only in-frame clones here, not all; method: immunoSEQ multiplex PCR. For V, J and clone size, that table is used; D and trimming come from the DNA. The sample contains 200,000 to 250,000 clones, roughly 80% of which appear only once. These data are taken from a study of blood T cell repertoires in COVID-19. CDR1 LNHDA and CDR2 SQIVND come from the germline V gene (reference sequence). The length of the CDR3 is 15 residues. Trimming cost V 3 bases and J 3 bases; bases outside gene matches: 5.

Source material: peripheral blood. This TCR was recovered from a woman in her 70s with acute or convalescent COVID-19. The chain has TRBV19 and TRBJ2-1; TRBD1 matches at 7 bases. This chain's CDR3 is CASSIAGTDYNEQFF. CDR3 sequence (DNA): TGTGCCAGTAGTATTGCCGGGACAGACTACAATGAGCAGTTCTTC.